Ten or more counts support the clone carrying this T cell receptor beta chain. This record comes from a study of tumor-infiltrating lymphocytes in oesophageal squamous cell carcinoma. The CDR3 covers 12 residues. The V end was cut by 6 bases, the J end by 4 bases, with 7 bases between. Each CDR3 protein is one row after TCRdb ran MiXCR on the PCR reads. The table shows around 22,000 distinct CDR3 sequences, with about two fifths occurring only once. This rearrangement joins TRBV12-3 or TRBV12-4 to TRBJ1-5; D is possibly TRBD1 (6 bases). The sequence was collected from a male donor with esophageal squamous cell carcinoma. Sequences were obtained from esophageal tumor tissue. The CDR3 reads CASRDRNQPQHF. The DNA for the CDR3 is TGTGCCAGCAGGGACAGAAATCAGCCCCAGCATTTT.